This T cell receptor beta chain is from a study of T cells in Graves' hyperthyroidism and ophthalmopathy. Study context: Peripheral blood draws took place at initial diagnosis, ahead of any treatment.

The ends were cut back, 1 base at V and 6 bases at J, with 10 bases in the middle. The CDR3 has 13 residues. The germline gives CDR1 DFQATT, CDR2 SNEGSKA (reference sequence). RNA transcripts served as the template for amplifying TCR beta CDR3 regions. When the TCR CDR3 underwent first-round RT-PCR, the HTBI primer set was used. TCRdb reanalysed the multiplex PCR reads using MiXCR and keeps one entry per CDR3 protein. Here the sample spans over 350,000 distinct CDR3 sequences, approximately 18% being singletons. On this clonotype: Its antigen is not known.

Study-level findings and limits: Ophthalmopathy and stable hyperthyroidism were separated by a 13 V-J model.

V usage is TRBV20-1 and J usage is TRBJ1-5; D is unresolved. The sequencing sample was made of blood. The clonotype originates from a young man with Graves' ophthalmopathy. In nucleotides, the CDR3 is TGCAGTGCTAGAGTTAATCGGATTCAGCCCCAGCATTTT. The encoded protein is CSARVNRIQPQHF.